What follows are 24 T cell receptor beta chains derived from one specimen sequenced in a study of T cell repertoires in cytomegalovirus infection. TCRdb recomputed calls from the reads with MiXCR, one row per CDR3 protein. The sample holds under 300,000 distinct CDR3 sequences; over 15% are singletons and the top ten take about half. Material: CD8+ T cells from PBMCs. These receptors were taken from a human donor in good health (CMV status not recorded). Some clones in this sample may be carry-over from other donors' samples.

CDR3 in DNA: TGTGCCAGCAGCGCTGGGGGGACCGTTTACGAGCAGTACTTC. It translates to CASSAGGTVYEQYF. The rearrangement uses TRBV7-2 and TRBJ2-7; D may be TRBD2 (6 bases). Per germline, CDR1 SGHTA and CDR2 FQGNSA. V was pared by 5 bases and J by 4 bases, with 15 bases between. This CDR3 has 14 residues.

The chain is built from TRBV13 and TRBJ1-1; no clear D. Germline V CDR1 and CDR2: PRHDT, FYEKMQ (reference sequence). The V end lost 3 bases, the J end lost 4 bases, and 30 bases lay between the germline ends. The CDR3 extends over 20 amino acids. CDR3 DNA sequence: TGTGCCAGCAGCTTCTTATATTTTTTATCCCCGGGCTCCTCGAGCACTGAAGCTTTCTTT. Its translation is CASSFLYFLSPGSSSTEAFF.

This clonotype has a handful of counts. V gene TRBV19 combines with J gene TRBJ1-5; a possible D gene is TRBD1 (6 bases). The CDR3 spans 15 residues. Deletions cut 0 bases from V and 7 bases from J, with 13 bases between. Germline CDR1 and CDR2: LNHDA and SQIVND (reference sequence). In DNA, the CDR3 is TGTGCCAGTAGTATAGAGGAGGGGGGACGGCAGCCCCAGCATTTT. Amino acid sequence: CASSIEEGGRQPQHF. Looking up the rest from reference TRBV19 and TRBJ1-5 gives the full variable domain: DGGITQSPKYLFRKEGQNVTLSCEQNLNHDAMYWYRQDPGQGLRLIYYSQIVNDFQKGDIAEGYSVSREKKESFPLTVTSAQKNPTAFYLCASSIEEGGRQPQHFGDGTRLSIL.

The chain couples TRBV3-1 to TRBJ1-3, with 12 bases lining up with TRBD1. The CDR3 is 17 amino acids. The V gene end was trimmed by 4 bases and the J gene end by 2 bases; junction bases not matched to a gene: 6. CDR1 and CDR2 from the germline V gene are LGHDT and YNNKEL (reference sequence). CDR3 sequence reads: CASSRPGQGAPGNTIYF. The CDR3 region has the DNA TGTGCCAGCAGCCGCCCGGGACAGGGGGCGCCTGGAAACACCATATATTTT.

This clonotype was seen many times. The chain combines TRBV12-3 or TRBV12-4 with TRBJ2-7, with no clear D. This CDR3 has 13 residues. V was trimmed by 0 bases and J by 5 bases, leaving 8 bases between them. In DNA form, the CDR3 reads TGTGCCAGCAGTTTAGCCTTCCTGGACGAGCAGTACTTC. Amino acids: CASSLAFLDEQYF.

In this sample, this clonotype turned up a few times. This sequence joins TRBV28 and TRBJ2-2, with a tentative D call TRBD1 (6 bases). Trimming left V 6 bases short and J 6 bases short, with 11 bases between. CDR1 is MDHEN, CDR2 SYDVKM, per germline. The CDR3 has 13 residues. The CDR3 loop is CASRLQGPGELFF. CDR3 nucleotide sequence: TGTGCCAGCAGACTGCAGGGGCCCGGGGAGCTGTTTTTT.

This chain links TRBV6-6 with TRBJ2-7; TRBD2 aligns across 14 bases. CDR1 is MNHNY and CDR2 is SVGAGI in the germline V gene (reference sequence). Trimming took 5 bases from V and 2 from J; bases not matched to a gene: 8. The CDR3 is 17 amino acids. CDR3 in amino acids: CASSGPGLAGEPYEQYF. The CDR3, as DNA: TGTGCCAGCAGTGGGCCGGGACTAGCGGGGGAGCCCTACGAGCAGTACTTC.

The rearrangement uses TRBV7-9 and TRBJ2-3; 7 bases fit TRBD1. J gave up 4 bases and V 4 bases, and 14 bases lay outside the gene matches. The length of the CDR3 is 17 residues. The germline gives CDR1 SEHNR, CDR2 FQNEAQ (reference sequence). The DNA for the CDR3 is TGTGCCAGCAGCTCCTTCCGGGGACAGCAAGCGGCAGATACGCAGTATTTT. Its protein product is CASSSFRGQQAADTQYF.

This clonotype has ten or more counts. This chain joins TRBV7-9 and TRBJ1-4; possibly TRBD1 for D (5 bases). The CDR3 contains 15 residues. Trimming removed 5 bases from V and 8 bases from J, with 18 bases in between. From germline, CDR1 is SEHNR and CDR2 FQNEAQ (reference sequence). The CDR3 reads CASSPPGVGREKLFF. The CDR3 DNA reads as TGTGCCAGCAGCCCACCCGGCGTGGGGCGCGAAAAACTGTTTTTT.

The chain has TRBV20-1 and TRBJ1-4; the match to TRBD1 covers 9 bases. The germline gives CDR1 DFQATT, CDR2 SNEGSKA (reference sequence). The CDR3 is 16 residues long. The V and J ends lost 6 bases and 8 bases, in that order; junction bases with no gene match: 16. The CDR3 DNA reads TGCAGTGCCAGTGGGGACAGGGCGGTTAATCCGGAAAAACTGTTTTTT. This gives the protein CSASGDRAVNPEKLFF.

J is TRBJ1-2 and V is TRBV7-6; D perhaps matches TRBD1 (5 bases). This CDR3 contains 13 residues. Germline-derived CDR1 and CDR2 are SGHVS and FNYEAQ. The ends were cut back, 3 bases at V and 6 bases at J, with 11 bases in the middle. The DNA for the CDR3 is TGTGCCAGCAGCTTGTTCGGGGCTGATGGCTACACCTTC. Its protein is CASSLFGADGYTF.

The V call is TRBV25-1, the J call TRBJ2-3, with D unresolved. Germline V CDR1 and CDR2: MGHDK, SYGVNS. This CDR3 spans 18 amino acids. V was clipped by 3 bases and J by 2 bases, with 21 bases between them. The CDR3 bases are TGTGCCAGCAGTGAGATCTCGCTAATTGACGGCACCACAGATACGCAGTATTTT. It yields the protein CASSEISLIDGTTDTQYF.

The CDR3 DNA reads as TGTGCCAGCAAGCTAGCGGGGGGGTCCTACGAGCAGTACTTC. This translates into CASKLAGGSYEQYF. The chain uses TRBV28 and TRBJ2-7; 12 bases agree with TRBD2. The CDR3 loop spans 14 amino acids. V was pared by 7 bases and J by 1 base, with 2 bases of the junction left unmatched. From germline, CDR1 is MDHEN and CDR2 SYDVKM.

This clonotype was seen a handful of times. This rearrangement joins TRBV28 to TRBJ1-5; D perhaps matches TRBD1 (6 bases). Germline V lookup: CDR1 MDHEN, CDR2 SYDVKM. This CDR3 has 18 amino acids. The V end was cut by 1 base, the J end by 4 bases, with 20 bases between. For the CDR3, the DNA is TGTGCCAGCAGTTTATCCCCACGACAGGTGATCGTAAATCAGCCCCAGCATTTT. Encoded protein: CASSLSPRQVIVNQPQHF.

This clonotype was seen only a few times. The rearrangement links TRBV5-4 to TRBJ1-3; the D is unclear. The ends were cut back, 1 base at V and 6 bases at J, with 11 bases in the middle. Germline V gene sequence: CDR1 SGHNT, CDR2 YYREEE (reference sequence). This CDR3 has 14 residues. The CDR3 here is CASSLNDRQNTIYF. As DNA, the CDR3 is TGTGCCAGCAGCTTGAACGACCGGCAAAACACCATATATTTT.

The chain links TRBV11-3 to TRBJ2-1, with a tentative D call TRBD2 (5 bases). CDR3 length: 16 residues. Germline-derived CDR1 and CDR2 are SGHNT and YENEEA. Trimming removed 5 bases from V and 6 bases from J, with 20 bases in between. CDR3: CASSGPADRAGNEQFF. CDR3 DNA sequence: TGTGCCAGCAGCGGACCAGCGGATCGGGCTGGCAATGAGCAGTTCTTC.

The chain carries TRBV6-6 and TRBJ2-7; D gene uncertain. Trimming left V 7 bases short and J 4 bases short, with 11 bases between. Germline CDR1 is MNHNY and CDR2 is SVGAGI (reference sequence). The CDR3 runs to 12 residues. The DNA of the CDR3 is TGTGCCAGCACCGACGCCGGATACGAGCAGTACTTC. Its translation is CASTDAGYEQYF.

DNA for the CDR3: TGTGCCAGCAGCCCCGACGGACAAGAGACCCAGTACTTC. Protein sequence: CASSPDGQETQYF. This chain connects TRBV7-9 to TRBJ2-5; D unresolved. V was clipped by 5 bases and J by 2 bases, with 9 bases between them. Looked up from germline, CDR1 is SEHNR and CDR2 is FQNEAQ (reference sequence). CDR3 length: 13 residues.

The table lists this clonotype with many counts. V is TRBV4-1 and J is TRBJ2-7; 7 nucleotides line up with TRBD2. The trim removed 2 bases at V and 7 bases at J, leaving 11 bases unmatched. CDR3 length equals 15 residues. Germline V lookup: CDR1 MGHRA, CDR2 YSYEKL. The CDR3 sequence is CASSQSQGLRVEQYF. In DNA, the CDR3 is TGCGCCAGCAGCCAAAGTCAGGGACTACGTGTGGAGCAGTACTTC.

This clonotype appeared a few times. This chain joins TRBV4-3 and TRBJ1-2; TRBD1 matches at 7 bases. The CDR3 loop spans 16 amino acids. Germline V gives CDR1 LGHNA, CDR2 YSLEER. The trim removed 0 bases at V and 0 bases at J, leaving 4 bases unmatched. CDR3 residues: CASSQDLQGANYGYTF. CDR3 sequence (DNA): TGCGCCAGCAGCCAAGATCTCCAGGGGGCTAACTATGGCTACACCTTC.

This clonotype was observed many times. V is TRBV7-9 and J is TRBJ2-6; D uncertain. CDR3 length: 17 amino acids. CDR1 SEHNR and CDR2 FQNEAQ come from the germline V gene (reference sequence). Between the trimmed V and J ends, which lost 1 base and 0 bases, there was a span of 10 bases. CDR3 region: CASSLVTTVSGANVLTF. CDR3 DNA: TGTGCCAGCAGCTTAGTGACGACCGTCTCTGGGGCCAACGTCCTGACTTTC. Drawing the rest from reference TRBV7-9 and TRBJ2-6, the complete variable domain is DTGVSQNPRHKITKRGQNVTFRCDPISEHNRLYWYRQTLGQGPEFLTYFQNEAQLEKSRLLSDRFSAERPKGSFSTLEIQRTEQGDSAMYLCASSLVTTVSGANVLTFGAGSRLTVL.

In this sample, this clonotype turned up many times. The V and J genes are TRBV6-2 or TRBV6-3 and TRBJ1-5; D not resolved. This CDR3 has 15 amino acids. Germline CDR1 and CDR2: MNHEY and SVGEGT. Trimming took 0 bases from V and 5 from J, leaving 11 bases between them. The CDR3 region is CASSYSSLSDQPQHF. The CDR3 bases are TGTGCCAGCAGTTACTCCTCTCTGTCGGATCAGCCCCAGCATTTT.

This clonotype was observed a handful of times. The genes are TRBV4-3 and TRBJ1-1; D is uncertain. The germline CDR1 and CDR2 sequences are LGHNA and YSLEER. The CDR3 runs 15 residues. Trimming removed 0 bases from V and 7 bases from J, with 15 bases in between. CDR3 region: CASSQDLGRGREAFF. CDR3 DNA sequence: TGCGCCAGCAGCCAAGATCTCGGCAGAGGGCGTGAAGCTTTCTTT.

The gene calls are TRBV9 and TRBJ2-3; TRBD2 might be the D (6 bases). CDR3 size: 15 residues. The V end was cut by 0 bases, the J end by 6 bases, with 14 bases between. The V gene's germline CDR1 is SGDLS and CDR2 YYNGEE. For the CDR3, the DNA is TGTGCCAGCAGCGTAGTCGGGGGAAGTGGGGATACGCAGTATTTT. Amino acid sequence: CASSVVGGSGDTQYF.